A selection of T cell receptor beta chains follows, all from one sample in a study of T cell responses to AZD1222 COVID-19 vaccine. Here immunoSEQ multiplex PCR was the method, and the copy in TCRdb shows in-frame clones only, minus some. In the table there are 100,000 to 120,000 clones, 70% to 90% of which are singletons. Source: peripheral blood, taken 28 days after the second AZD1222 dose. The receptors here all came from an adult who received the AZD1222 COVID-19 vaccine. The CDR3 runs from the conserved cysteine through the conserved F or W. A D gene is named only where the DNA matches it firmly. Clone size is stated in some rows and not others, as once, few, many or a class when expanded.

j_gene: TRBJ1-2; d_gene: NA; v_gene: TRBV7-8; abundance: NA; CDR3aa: CASSPTENYGYTF; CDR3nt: TGTGCCAGCAGCCCTACAGAGAACTATGGCTACACCTTC
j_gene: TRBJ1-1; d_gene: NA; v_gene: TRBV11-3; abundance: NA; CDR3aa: CASSLVSDRPREAFF; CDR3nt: TGTGCCAGCAGCTTAGTATCAGATAGGCCCCGAGAAGCTTTCTTT
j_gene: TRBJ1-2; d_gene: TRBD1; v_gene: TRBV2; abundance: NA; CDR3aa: CAKANSGTGRYTF; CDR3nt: TGTGCCAAGGCCAATTCGGGGACAGGACGCTACACCTTC
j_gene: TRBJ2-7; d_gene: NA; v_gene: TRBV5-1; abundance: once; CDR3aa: CASSFDPLSAASYEQYF; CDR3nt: TGCGCCAGCAGCTTTGATCCCCTGAGCGCCGCCTCCTACGAGCAGTACTTC
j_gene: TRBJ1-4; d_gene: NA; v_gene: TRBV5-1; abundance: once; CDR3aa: CASSIGTGRINEKLFF; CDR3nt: TGCGCCAGCAGCATCGGTACGGGACGGATCAATGAAAAACTGTTTTTT
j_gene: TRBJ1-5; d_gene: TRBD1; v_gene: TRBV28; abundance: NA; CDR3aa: CASSRRQGRNQPQHF; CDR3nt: TGTGCCAGCAGCCGCCGACAGGGGCGCAATCAGCCCCAGCATTTT
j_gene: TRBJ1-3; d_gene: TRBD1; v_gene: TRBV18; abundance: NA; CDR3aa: CASSQMTGVLSGNTIYF; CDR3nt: TGTGCCAGCTCGCAGATGACAGGGGTCCTCTCTGGAAACACCATATATTTT
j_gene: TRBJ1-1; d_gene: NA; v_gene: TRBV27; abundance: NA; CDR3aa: CASSLSQEAEAFF; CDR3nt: TGTGCCAGCAGTTTGTCTCAGGAGGCTGAAGCTTTCTTT
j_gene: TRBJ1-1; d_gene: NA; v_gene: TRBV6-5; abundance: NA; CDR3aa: CASSRSYDTEAFF; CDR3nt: TGTGCCAGCAGCAGAAGTTACGACACTGAAGCTTTCTTT
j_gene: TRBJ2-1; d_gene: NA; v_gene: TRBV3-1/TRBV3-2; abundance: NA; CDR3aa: CASSQGGSSYNEQFF; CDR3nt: TGTGCCAGCAGCCAAGGTGGGAGCTCCTACAATGAGCAGTTCTTC
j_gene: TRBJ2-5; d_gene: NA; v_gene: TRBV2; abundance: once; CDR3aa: CASRARGREKETQYF; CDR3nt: TGTGCCAGCAGGGCGAGGGGGAGGGAAAAAGAGACCCAGTACTTC
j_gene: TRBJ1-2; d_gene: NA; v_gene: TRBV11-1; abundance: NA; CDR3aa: CASSLMGLDGYTF; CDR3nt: TGTGCCAGCAGCTTAATGGGTCTTGATGGCTACACCTTC
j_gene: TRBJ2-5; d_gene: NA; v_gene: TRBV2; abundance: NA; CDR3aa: CASSLFVETQYF; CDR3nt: TGTGCCAGCTCTTTATTTGTGGAGACCCAGTACTTC
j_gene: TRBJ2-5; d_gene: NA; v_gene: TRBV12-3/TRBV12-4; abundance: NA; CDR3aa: CASTGPGGETQYF; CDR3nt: TGTGCCAGCACGGGGCCTGGCGGGGAGACCCAGTACTTC
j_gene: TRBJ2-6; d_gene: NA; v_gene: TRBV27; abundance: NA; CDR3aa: CASSLVGVSGANVLTF; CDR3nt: TGTGCCAGCAGTTTAGTGGGGGTTTCTGGGGCCAACGTCCTGACTTTC
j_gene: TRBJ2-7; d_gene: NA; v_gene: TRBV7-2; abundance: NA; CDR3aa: CASSPPGADTYEQYF; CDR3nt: TGTGCCAGCAGCCCCCCCGGGGCCGACACCTACGAGCAGTACTTC
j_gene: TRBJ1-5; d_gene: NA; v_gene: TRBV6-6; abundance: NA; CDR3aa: CASSYDSNWGNQPQHF; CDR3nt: TGTGCCAGCAGTTACGACAGCAATTGGGGCAATCAGCCCCAGCATTTT
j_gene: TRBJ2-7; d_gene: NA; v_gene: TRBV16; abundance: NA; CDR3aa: CASSRSRTASSYEQYF; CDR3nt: TGTGCCAGCAGCCGGTCAAGGACAGCCAGCTCCTACGAGCAGTACTTC
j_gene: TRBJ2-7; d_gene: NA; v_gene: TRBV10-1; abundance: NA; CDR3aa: CASSVGDRAYEQYF; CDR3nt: TGCGCCAGCAGTGTCGGTGATCGGGCCTACGAGCAGTACTTC
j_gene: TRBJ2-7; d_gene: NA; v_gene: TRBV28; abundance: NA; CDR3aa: CASSLGGPYEQYF; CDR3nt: TGTGCCAGCAGTTTAGGGGGGCCGTACGAGCAGTACTTC
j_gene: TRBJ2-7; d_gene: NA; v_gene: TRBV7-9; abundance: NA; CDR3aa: CASSLMREQYF; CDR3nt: TGTGCCAGCAGCTTGATGCGCGAGCAGTACTTC
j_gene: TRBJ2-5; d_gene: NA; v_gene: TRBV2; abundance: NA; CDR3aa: CASRRDGLRETQYF; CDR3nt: TGTGCCAGCAGGAGGGACGGTTTAAGAGAGACCCAGTACTTC
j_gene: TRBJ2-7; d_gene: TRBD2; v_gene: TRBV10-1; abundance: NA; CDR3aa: CASSSSGTSGSVREQYF; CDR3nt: TGCGCCAGCAGCTCCTCCGGGACTAGCGGGAGTGTACGGGAGCAGTACTTC
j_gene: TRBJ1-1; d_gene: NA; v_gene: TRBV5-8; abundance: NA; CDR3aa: CASTPGIRNTEAFF; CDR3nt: TGTGCCAGCACTCCGGGCATAAGGAACACTGAAGCTTTCTTT
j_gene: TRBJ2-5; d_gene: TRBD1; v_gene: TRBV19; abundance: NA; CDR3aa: CASSVQGARETQYF; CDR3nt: TGTGCCAGTAGTGTCCAGGGGGCAAGGGAGACCCAGTACTTC
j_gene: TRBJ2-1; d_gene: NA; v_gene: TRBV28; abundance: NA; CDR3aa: CASSPSTSSSYNEQFF; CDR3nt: TGTGCCAGCAGCCCTTCGACTTCGAGCTCCTACAATGAGCAGTTCTTC
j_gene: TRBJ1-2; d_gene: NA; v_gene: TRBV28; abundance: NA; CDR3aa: CASSPDGNNYGYTF; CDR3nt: TGTGCCAGCAGTCCAGACGGAAATAACTATGGCTACACCTTC
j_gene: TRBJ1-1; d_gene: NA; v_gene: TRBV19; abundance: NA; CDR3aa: CASSRTDSNTEAFF; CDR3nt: TGTGCCAGTAGTAGGACAGACTCGAACACTGAAGCTTTCTTT
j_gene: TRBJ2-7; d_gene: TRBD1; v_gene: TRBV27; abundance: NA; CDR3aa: CASSSGQGRYSYEQYF; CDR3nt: TGTGCCAGCAGTTCGGGACAGGGAAGATACTCCTACGAGCAGTACTTC
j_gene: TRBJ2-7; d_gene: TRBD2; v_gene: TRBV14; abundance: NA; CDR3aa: CASSQDRSVAGTYEQYF; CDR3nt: TGTGCCAGCAGCCAAGACCGATCGGTAGCGGGAACCTACGAGCAGTACTTC
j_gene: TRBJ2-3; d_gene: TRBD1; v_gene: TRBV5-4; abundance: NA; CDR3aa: CASRSGQGASTDTQYF; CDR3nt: TGTGCCAGCAGGTCGGGACAGGGGGCGTCAACAGATACGCAGTATTTT
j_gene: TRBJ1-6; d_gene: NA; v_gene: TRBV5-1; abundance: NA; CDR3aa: CASTEGDNSPLHF; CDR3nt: TGCGCCAGCACTGAAGGGGATAATTCACCCCTCCACTTT
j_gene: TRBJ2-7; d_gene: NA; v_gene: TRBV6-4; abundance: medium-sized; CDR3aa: CASSEEPGVYEQYF; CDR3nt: TGTGCCAGCAGCGAGGAACCAGGGGTCTACGAGCAGTACTTC
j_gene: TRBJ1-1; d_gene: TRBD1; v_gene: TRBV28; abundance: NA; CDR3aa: CASSRTGGNTEAFF; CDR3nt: TGTGCCAGCAGTAGGACAGGGGGGAACACTGAAGCTTTCTTT
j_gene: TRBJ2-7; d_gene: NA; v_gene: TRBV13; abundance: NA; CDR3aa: CASSPRQTSYEQYF; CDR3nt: TGTGCCAGCAGCCCGAGACAGACCTCCTACGAGCAGTACTTC
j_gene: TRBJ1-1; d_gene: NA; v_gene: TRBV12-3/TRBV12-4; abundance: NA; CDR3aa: CASSFGGVEAFF; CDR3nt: TGTGCCAGCAGTTTCGGGGGGGTTGAAGCTTTCTTT
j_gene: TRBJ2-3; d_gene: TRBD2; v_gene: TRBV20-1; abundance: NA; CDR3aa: CSASGTSGAHTDTQYF; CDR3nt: TGCAGTGCTAGTGGGACTAGCGGGGCCCACACAGATACGCAGTATTTT
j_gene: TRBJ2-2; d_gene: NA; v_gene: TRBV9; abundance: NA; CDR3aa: CASSPMTVVTGELFF; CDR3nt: TGTGCCAGCAGCCCTATGACAGTTGTAACCGGGGAGCTGTTTTTT
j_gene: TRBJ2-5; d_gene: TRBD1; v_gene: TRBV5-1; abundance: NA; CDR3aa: CASSSTGGRQETQYF; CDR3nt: TGCGCCAGCAGCTCGACAGGGGGCCGTCAAGAGACCCAGTACTTC
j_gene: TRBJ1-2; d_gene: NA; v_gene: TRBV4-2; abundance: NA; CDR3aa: CASSQELSGIGGYTF; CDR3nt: TGTGCCAGCAGCCAAGAATTATCGGGAATCGGTGGCTACACCTTC